This TCR beta chain originates from a study of blood T cells in healthy people across ages (dated by TCRdb to 2014 to 2015). Background for the entire study: In model experiments, template switching captured about one uniquely barcoded TCR beta cDNA molecule for every two T cells. The donors were divided into four age groups: young (average approximately 15 years), middle-aged (over 35), aged (approximately 59) and long-lived (82). To avoid experimental bias, donors of different ages were randomly spread across the sequencing lanes. The study measured age-related changes in TCR beta repertoire diversity using deep sequencing normalized with unique cDNA molecular identifiers. The study analyzed two additional independent replicas of 1 million unique cDNA reads from the same blood draw for two donors, one aged 18 to 30 and one aged 80 or older.

Receptor amplification or capture employed 5' RACE. A second PCR of about 6 to 11 cycles was performed with a sample-barcoded 5' primer and a J-beta primer mix. A template-switch 5' adaptor carrying 12 random nucleotides introduced a unique molecular identifier onto each TCR beta cDNA molecule. Each sample yielded at least 3 million CDR3-containing paired-end reads. All of the RNA was converted into first-strand cDNA using the Mint cDNA synthesis kit, with a TRBC-specific oligonucleotide serving as the primer. Following uracil-DNA glycosylase treatment, a first 18-cycle PCR with universal primers M1SS and BC2_uni_R was performed on all cDNA. The published analysis was carried out like this. Each sample was normalized by randomly selecting 1 million high-quality reads, each carrying a distinct molecular identifier. Instead of being binned into consensus sequences, reads with shared molecular identifiers were discarded. CDR3 identification, clonotype clustering and error correction used MiTCR with a Q25 quality threshold and the strictest error-elimination algorithm. A nonparametric unseen species model using Euler transformation provided a lower-bound estimate of total TCR beta diversity. TCRdb itself trimmed the public reads at Q25 with fastp, ran MiXCR and retained productive beta chains. Each CDR3 protein gets just one entry, which takes the most common genes and DNA from the rows behind it. The V and J calls were determined by TCRdb, not by the authors. The sample profile shows 1.8 million or so distinct CDR3 sequences; around 40% of them were found once. The top ten constitute approximately 22% of the sample.

CDR1 LGHNA and CDR2 YSLEER are derived from the germline V gene. Inclusive of the bounding cysteine and phenylalanine, the CDR3 is 13 residues long. The retained sequence is limited to the CDR3, 39 bases, with the frame set at the first base. Trimming costs V 9 bases and J 5 bases, and their ends lie 17 bases apart. The investigation overall reported the following: Observed TCR beta diversity per million T cells fell roughly linearly with age, and a significant reduction was already apparent by age around 36. Estimates of total diversity based on one million sequenced T cells were regarded as lower bounds and as underestimates. Since profiling was done on bulk unsorted PBMCs, naive and antigen-experienced compartments could not be conclusively compared. Compared with the aged group, more naive CD4+ T cells, fewer expanded clones and increased TCR diversity were shown by the long-lived group, suggesting age selection. A strong correlation was found between observed TCR beta diversity and the percentage of naive T cells measured by flow cytometry. Because donor CMV infection status was unknown, age-related changes in expanded clonotypes were potentially confounded.

Systemically healthy Caucasian individuals from Russia, about 38 in total and aged roughly 6 to 100 years, were included as donors. Approximately 9.7 milliliters of peripheral blood were drawn from each donor into EDTA-treated Vacutainer tubes. Ficoll-Paque density-gradient centrifugation was used to isolate PBMCs, with at least 6.5 million per sample. Trizol reagent was used to extract total RNA from the PBMCs, yielding at least 6 micrograms per sample. The percentages of naive CD45RAhigh/CD27high T cells were determined by flow cytometry on a PBMC aliquot from every donor. This clonotype came up a few times. This receptor's antigen is unknown. Base qualities are missing; no much larger clone stands one base away.

The chain is made from TRBV4-3 and TRBJ2-7; the best D guess is TRBD2, with 6 bases matching. The sample consisted of blood. The clonotype comes from a human donor in good health. The CDR3 reads CARFRGGIDEQYF. The nucleotides are TGCGCCAGATTCCGTGGAGGGATTGACGAGCAGTACTTC.